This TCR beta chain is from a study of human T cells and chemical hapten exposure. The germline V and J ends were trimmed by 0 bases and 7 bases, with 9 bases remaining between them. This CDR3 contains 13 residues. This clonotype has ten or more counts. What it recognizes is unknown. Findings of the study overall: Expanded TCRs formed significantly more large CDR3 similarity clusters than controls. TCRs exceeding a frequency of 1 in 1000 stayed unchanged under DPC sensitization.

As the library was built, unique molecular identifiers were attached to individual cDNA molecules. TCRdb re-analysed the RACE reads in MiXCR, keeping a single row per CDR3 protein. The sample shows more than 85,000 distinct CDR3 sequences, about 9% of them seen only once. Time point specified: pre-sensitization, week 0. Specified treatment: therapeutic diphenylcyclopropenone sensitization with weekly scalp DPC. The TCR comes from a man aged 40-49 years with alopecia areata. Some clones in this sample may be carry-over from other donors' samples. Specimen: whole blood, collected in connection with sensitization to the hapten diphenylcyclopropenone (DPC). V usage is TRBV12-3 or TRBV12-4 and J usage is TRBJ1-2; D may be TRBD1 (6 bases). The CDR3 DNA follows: TGTGCCAGCAGTTTAGCAGGGACATCTGGCTACACCTTC. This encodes CASSLAGTSGYTF.